A selection of T cell receptor beta chains follows, all from one sample in a study of blood T cell repertoires in COVID-19. Clones were sequenced by immunoSEQ multiplex PCR, and TCRdb holds only the in-frame ones, with some missing. Among some 73,000 clones listed, approximately 80% were seen once. What was sequenced was peripheral blood. These TCRs come from a woman aged 60-70 years with acute or convalescent COVID-19. The CDR3 runs from the conserved cysteine through the conserved F or W. A D gene is named only where the DNA matches it firmly. Not every row has a clone size; where given, it reads once, few, many or a size class.

clone_size: few; v_call: TRBV28; cdr3_length: 15; d_call: -; j_call: TRBJ1-1; cdr3_nt: TGTGCCAGCAGACGACTCTATATAGTGAACACTGAAGCTTTCTTT; cdr3_aa: CASRRLYIVNTEAFF
clone_size: once; v_call: TRBV27; cdr3_length: 12; d_call: -; j_call: TRBJ2-5; cdr3_nt: TGTGCCAGCAGTTCCCGCGAGGGGACCCAGTACTTC; cdr3_aa: CASSSREGTQYF
clone_size: once; v_call: TRBV3-1/TRBV3-2; cdr3_length: 18; d_call: TRBD2; j_call: TRBJ2-2; cdr3_nt: TGTGCCAGCAGCCAAGGGGTAGCGGGGGCCGTGGGGACCGGGGAGCTGTTTTTT; cdr3_aa: CASSQGVAGAVGTGELFF
clone_size: -; v_call: TRBV12-3/TRBV12-4; cdr3_length: 13; d_call: -; j_call: TRBJ1-1; cdr3_nt: TGTGCCAGCAAACAACAGGGGAACACTGAAGCTTTCTTT; cdr3_aa: CASKQQGNTEAFF
clone_size: -; v_call: TRBV27; cdr3_length: 15; d_call: -; j_call: TRBJ1-2; cdr3_nt: TGTGCCAGCAGTTTAGTGTCCGGGTTGGACTATGGCTACACCTTC; cdr3_aa: CASSLVSGLDYGYTF
clone_size: -; v_call: TRBV27; cdr3_length: 12; d_call: -; j_call: TRBJ1-1; cdr3_nt: TGTGCCAGCAGTTCGGCGGGGGTTGAAGCTTTCTTT; cdr3_aa: CASSSAGVEAFF
clone_size: -; v_call: TRBV11-3; cdr3_length: 16; d_call: TRBD2; j_call: TRBJ2-1; cdr3_nt: TGTGCCAGCAGCCCAAGAGGGGCGGGAGCCTACAATGAGCAGTTCTTC; cdr3_aa: CASSPRGAGAYNEQFF
clone_size: -; v_call: TRBV6-1; cdr3_length: 15; d_call: -; j_call: TRBJ1-4; cdr3_nt: TGTGCCAGCAGTGAGGCACAGGGAGATAATGAAAAACTGTTTTTT; cdr3_aa: CASSEAQGDNEKLFF
clone_size: -; v_call: TRBV5-6; cdr3_length: 13; d_call: TRBD1; j_call: TRBJ1-2; cdr3_nt: TGTGCCAGCAACCTTGACAGGGTCTATGGCTACACCTTC; cdr3_aa: CASNLDRVYGYTF
clone_size: -; v_call: TRBV6-5; cdr3_length: 15; d_call: -; j_call: TRBJ1-2; cdr3_nt: TGTGCCAGCAGTCTACAAAGGACAGCTAACTATGGCTACACCTTC; cdr3_aa: CASSLQRTANYGYTF
clone_size: -; v_call: TRBV19; cdr3_length: 16; d_call: -; j_call: TRBJ2-3; cdr3_nt: TGTGCCAGTAGTATCTTTTTCTCACAGACCACAGATACGCAGTATTTT; cdr3_aa: CASSIFFSQTTDTQYF
clone_size: once; v_call: TRBV7-9; cdr3_length: 15; d_call: TRBD2; j_call: TRBJ2-5; cdr3_nt: TGTGCCAGCAGCACCGGACTAGCGCGACAAGAGACCCAGTACTTC; cdr3_aa: CASSTGLARQETQYF
clone_size: -; v_call: TRBV2; cdr3_length: 12; d_call: -; j_call: TRBJ1-2; cdr3_nt: TGTGCCAGCAGTGGACAGAACTATGGCTACACCTTC; cdr3_aa: CASSGQNYGYTF
clone_size: -; v_call: TRBV5-1; cdr3_length: 14; d_call: TRBD1; j_call: TRBJ1-2; cdr3_nt: TGCGCCAGCAGCTTAGGGACAGGGGACTATGGCTACACCTTC; cdr3_aa: CASSLGTGDYGYTF
clone_size: few; v_call: TRBV2; cdr3_length: 16; d_call: TRBD1; j_call: TRBJ1-5; cdr3_nt: TGTGCCAGCAGTGATGGGGGACAGGGGGCTGGTCAGCCCCAGCATTTT; cdr3_aa: CASSDGGQGAGQPQHF
clone_size: -; v_call: TRBV2; cdr3_length: 16; d_call: TRBD2; j_call: TRBJ2-7; cdr3_nt: TGTGCCAGCAGTGAAGCCGGCCTAGCGGGGTCCCACGAGCAGTACTTC; cdr3_aa: CASSEAGLAGSHEQYF
clone_size: -; v_call: TRBV28; cdr3_length: 13; d_call: -; j_call: TRBJ2-7; cdr3_nt: TGTGCCAGCAGTTTAGCCGGGTCCTACGAGCAGTACTTC; cdr3_aa: CASSLAGSYEQYF